A selection of T cell receptor beta chains follows, all from one sample in a study of CD8+ T cells in alopecia areata. The method was immunoSEQ multiplex PCR; TCRdb's version includes in-frame clones alone and lacks a portion of them. The profile covers about 190,000 clones, with over 55% appearing a single time and about 0.94% taken by the ten largest. The sample here was CD4+ T cells sorted from blood, taken at week 24, from a patient treated with tofacitinib. These TCRs come from a human donor with alopecia areata. The CDR3 runs from the conserved cysteine through the conserved F or W. The order of the fields is V gene, CDR3 protein.

V: TRBV7-6
CDR3: CASSRDRGSEAFF

V: TRBV29-1
CDR3: CSAKQGWEQFF

V: TRBV4-3
CDR3: CASSLTGGTGAEAFF

V: TRBV29-1
CDR3: CSTRQLLNYGYTF

V: TRBV30
CDR3: CAWSSGQDQPQHF

V: TRBV7-2
CDR3: CASSFVGSSSGANVLTF

V: TRBV19
CDR3: CASSMGKGGPPYEQYF

V: TRBV30
CDR3: CAWGTGQGYTF

V: TRBV5-1
CDR3: CASSWMETQYF

V: TRBV5-6
CDR3: CASSLGGGEETQYF

V: TRBV29-1
CDR3: CSVSPGGAEDGYTF

V: TRBV29-1
CDR3: CSVVGQTPNYGYTF

V: TRBV6-5
CDR3: CASRTAGSNQPQHF

V: TRBV5-1
CDR3: CASSPLSGGGTDTQYF

V: TRBV2
CDR3: CASEGWLENSPLHF

V: TRBV18
CDR3: CASSIGPSPNTEAFF

V: TRBV11-2
CDR3: CASSKLAGEQYF

V: TRBV10-3
CDR3: CAISAHAGSSNSPLHF

V: TRBV29-1
CDR3: CSVDNRAGNYGYTF

V: TRBV30
CDR3: CATRAGARADTQYF

V: TRBV29-1
CDR3: CSVRAPGREQFF

V: TRBV19
CDR3: CASSILAGKLNTEAFF

V: TRBV18
CDR3: CASSPDRQSYEQYF

V: TRBV29-1
CDR3: CSVTSGGTGELFF

V: TRBV29-1
CDR3: CSVAQTLGELFF

V: TRBV29-1
CDR3: CSVGAGGSGYTF

V: TRBV29-1
CDR3: CSVEATGQIGYTF

V: TRBV11-2
CDR3: CASSLQTGGRTDTQYF

V: TRBV6-1
CDR3: CASTPTQTADTQYF

V: TRBV30
CDR3: CAWSSGAGDEKLFF

V: TRBV4-3
CDR3: CASSQVSFSPLHF

V: TRBV29-1
CDR3: CSVGQGSYEQYF

V: TRBV2
CDR3: CASSPGQGGYGYTF

V: TRBV11-2
CDR3: CASSLDAGRMGYTF

V: TRBV18
CDR3: CASSRRIPADTQYF

V: TRBV30
CDR3: CAWARQAWDYGYTF

V: TRBV19
CDR3: CASSKEGADNEQFF

V: TRBV5-1
CDR3: CASSPGQGPYEQYF

V: TRBV4-3
CDR3: CASSQDQGRNQPQHF

V: TRBV20-1
CDR3: CSAGIKGGTF

V: TRBV7-9
CDR3: CASTSASGTGAF

V: TRBV29-1
CDR3: CSDIKQSYYGYTF

V: TRBV25-1
CDR3: CASSEYGAKRSSGYTF

V: TRBV29-1
CDR3: CSVEDLEGTEAFF

V: TRBV5-6
CDR3: CASSVAETQYF

V: TRBV29-1
CDR3: CSVSGPRDEQYF

V: TRBV7-9
CDR3: CASSLKGKKNYGYTF

V: TRBV29-1
CDR3: CSVESRGKNTEAFF

V: TRBV30
CDR3: CAWTPMGGVTAEAFF

V: TRBV6-5
CDR3: CASKDPNTGELFF

V: TRBV29-1
CDR3: CSVDSSGGPTDTQYF

V: TRBV7-2
CDR3: CASSLGTGGDDYGYTF

V: TRBV10-2
CDR3: CASIGRENTEAFF

V: TRBV29-1
CDR3: CSVAPGPNEKLFF

V: TRBV6-5
CDR3: CASRGLVYGYTF